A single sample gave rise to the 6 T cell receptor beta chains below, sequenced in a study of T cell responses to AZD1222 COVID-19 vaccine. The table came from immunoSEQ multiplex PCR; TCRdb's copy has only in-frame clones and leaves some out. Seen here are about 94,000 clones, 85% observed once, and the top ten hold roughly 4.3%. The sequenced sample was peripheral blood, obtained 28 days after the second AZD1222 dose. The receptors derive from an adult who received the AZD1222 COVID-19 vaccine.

Here the CDR3 reads CASSQERSQFRNTEAFF. The CDR3 DNA follows: TGTGCCAGCAGCCAAGAGAGATCTCAATTCCGGAACACTGAAGCTTTCTTT. The gene calls are TRBV4-2 and TRBJ1-1, with D unresolved. This CDR3 contains 17 residues. V was trimmed by 0 bases and J by 1 base, leaving 15 bases between them. Germline lookup yields CDR1 LGHNA and CDR2 YNFKEQ.

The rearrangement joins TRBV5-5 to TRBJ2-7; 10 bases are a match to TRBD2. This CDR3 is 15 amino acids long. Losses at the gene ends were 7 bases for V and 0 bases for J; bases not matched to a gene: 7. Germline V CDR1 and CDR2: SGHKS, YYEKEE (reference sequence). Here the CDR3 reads CASHSGGFPSYEQYF. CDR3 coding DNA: TGTGCCAGCCATAGCGGGGGGTTTCCCTCCTACGAGCAGTACTTC.

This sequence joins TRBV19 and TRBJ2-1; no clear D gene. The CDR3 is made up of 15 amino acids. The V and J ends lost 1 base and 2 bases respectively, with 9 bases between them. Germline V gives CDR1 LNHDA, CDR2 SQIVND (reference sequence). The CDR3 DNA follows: TGTGCCAGTAGTATAGTGGACGGCCCCTACAATGAGCAGTTCTTC. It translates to CASSIVDGPYNEQFF.

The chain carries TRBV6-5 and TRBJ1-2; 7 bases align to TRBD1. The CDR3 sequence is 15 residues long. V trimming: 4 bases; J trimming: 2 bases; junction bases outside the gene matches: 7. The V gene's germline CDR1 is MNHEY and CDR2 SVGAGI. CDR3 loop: CASSSTGTLNYGYTF. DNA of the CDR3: TGTGCCAGCAGTTCGACAGGGACACTAAACTATGGCTACACCTTC.

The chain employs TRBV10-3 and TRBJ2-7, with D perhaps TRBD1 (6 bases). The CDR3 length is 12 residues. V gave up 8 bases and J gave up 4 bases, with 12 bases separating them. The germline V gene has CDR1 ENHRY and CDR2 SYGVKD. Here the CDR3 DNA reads TGTGCCATCGGCCGGGACACTTACGAGCAGTACTTC. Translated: CAIGRDTYEQYF.

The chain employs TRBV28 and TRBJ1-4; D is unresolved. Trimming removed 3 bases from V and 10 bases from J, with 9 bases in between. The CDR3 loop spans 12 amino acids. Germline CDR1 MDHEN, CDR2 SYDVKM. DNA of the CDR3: TGTGCCAGCAGTTTTGGCGGCGGAAAACTGTTTTTT. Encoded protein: CASSFGGGKLFF.